This T cell receptor (beta chain) was captured by sequencing in a study of T cells in Graves' hyperthyroidism and ophthalmopathy. Across 18 months, stable Graves' hyperthyroidism was marked by no progression to ophthalmopathy. CDR3 length: 13 amino acids. V shed 2 bases and J shed 5 bases, with 10 bases lying between them. The germline V gene encodes CDR1 SGHRS and CDR2 YFSETQ. Template material for amplifying TCR beta CDR3 regions consisted of RNA transcripts. The HTBI set primed first-round TCR CDR3 RT-PCR. TCRdb reanalysed the multiplex PCR reads using MiXCR and keeps one entry per CDR3 protein. The data hold a few hundred thousand distinct CDR3 sequences, with about 20% observed a single time. On this clonotype: Since a much larger clone is just one base distant, this may be a read error.

J is TRBJ1-1 and V is TRBV5-1, with TRBD1 as a possible D gene (5 bases). The sequenced sample was blood. This receptor was obtained from a woman younger than 35 with Graves' hyperthyroidism. CDR3 residues: CASSFWGLTEAFF. CDR3 nucleotides: TGCGCCAGCAGCTTTTGGGGACTGACTGAAGCTTTCTTT.